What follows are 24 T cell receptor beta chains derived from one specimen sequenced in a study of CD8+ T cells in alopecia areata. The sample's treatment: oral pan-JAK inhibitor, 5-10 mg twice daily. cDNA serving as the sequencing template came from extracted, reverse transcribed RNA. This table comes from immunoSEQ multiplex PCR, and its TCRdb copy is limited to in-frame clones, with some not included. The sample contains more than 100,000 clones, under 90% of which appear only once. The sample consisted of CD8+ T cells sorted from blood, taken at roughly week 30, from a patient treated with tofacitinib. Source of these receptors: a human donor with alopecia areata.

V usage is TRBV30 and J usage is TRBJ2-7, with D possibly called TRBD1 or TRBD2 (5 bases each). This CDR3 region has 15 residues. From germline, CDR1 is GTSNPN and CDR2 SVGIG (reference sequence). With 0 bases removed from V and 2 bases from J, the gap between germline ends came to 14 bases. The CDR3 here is CAWSVPGTDTYEQYF. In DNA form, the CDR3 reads TGTGCCTGGAGTGTTCCCGGGACGGACACCTACGAGCAGTACTTC.

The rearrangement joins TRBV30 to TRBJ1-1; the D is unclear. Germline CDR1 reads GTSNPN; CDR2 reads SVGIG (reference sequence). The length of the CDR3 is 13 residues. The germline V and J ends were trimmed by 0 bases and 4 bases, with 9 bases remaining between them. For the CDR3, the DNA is TGTGCCTGGAGTGTATTGGATGGCACTGAAGCTTTCTTT. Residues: CAWSVLDGTEAFF.

This chain's CDR3 is CASSLMPSATYEQYF. The CDR3 DNA follows: TGTGCCAGCAGCTTAATGCCTAGCGCAACCTACGAGCAGTACTTC. The chain uses TRBV7-6 and TRBJ2-7; weak D call: TRBD2 (6 bases). The length of the CDR3 is 15 residues. Germline loops: CDR1 SGHVS, CDR2 FNYEAQ. V was cut by 2 bases and J by 2 bases, with 13 bases left in between.

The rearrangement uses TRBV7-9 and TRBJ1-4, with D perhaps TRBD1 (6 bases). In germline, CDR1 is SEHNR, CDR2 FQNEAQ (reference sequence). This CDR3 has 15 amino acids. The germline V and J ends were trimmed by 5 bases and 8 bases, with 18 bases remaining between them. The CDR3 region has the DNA TGTGCCAGCAGCCAAGGGACAACGGCAAGAGAAAAACTGTTTTTT. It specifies CASSQGTTAREKLFF.

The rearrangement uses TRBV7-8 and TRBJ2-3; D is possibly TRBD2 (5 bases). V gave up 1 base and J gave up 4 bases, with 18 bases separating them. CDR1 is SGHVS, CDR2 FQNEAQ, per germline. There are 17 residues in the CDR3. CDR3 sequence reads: CASSLGALASYPDTQYF. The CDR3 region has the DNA TGTGCCAGCAGCTTAGGGGCTCTGGCTAGCTACCCAGATACGCAGTATTTT.

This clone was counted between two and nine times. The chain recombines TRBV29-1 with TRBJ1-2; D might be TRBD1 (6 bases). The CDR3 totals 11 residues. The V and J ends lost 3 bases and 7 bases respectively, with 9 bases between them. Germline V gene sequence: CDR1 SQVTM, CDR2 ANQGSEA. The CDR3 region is CSVDRGSGYTF. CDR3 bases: TGCAGCGTTGACAGGGGAAGTGGCTACACCTTC.

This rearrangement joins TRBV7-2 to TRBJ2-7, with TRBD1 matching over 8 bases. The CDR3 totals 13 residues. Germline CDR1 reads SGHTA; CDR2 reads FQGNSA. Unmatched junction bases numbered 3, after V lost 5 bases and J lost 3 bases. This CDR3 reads CASSLDRGYEQYF. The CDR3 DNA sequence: TGTGCCAGCAGCCTAGACAGGGGCTACGAGCAGTACTTC.

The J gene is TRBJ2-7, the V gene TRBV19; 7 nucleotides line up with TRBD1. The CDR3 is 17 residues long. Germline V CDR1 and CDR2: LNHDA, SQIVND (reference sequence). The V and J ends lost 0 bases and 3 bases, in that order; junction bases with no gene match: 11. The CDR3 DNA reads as TGTGCCAGTAGTATAGATCATGTTGGGACAGATCTCTACGAGCAGTACTTC. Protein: CASSIDHVGTDLYEQYF.

CDR3 amino acids: CSVESQGLHTEAFF. The CDR3 nucleotides are TGCAGCGTTGAGTCACAGGGGCTCCACACTGAAGCTTTCTTT. The J gene is TRBJ1-1, the V gene TRBV29-1; 7 positions match TRBD1. The CDR3 consists of 14 residues. CDR1 SQVTM and CDR2 ANQGSEA come from the germline V gene. V shed 3 bases and J 3 bases; nucleotides not matched to a gene: 7.

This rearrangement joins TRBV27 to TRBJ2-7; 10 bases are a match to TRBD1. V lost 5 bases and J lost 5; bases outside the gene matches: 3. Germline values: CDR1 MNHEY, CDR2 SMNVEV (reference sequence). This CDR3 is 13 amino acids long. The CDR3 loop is CASSPGTGDEQYF. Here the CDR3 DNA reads TGTGCCAGCAGTCCCGGGACAGGGGACGAGCAGTACTTC.

In DNA, the CDR3 is TGTGCCAGCAGGGGACTAGCGACAGATACGCAGTATTTT. This sequence encodes CASRGLATDTQYF. This sequence joins TRBV2 and TRBJ2-3, with 10 bases that match TRBD2. The CDR3 length is 13 residues. Germline V CDR1 and CDR2: SNHLY, FYNNEI. Trimming cost V 6 bases and J 3 bases; bases outside gene matches: 0.

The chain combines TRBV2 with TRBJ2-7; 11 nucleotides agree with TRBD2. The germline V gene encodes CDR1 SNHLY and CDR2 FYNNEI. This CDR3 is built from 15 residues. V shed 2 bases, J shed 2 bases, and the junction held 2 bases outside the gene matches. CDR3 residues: CASSELAGGTYEQYF. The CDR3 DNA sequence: TGTGCCAGCAGTGAATTAGCGGGGGGGACCTACGAGCAGTACTTC.

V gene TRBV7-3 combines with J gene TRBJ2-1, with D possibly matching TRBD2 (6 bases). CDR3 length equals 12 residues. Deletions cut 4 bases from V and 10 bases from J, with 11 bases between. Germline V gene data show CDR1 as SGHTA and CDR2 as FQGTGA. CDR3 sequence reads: CASSSLAGEQFF. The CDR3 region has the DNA TGTGCCAGCAGCTCCCTGGCGGGAGAGCAGTTCTTC.

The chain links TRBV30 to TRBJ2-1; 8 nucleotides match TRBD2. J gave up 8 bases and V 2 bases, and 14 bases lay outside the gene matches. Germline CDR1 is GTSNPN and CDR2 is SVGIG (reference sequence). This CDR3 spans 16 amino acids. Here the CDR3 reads CAWSLPLGLVIDEQFF. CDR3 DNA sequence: TGTGCCTGGAGTCTTCCTTTGGGACTAGTTATCGATGAGCAGTTCTTC.

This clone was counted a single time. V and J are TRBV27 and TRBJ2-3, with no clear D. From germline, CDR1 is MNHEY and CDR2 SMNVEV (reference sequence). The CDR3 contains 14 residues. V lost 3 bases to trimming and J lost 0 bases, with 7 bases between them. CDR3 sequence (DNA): TGTGCCAGCAGTTTGGTTGAAAGCACAGATACGCAGTATTTT. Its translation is CASSLVESTDTQYF.

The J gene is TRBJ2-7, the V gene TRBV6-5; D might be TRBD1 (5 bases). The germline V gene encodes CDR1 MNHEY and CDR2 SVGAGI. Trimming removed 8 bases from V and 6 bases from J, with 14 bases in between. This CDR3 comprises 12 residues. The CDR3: CASRQWGSEQYF. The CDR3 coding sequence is TGTGCCAGCCGTCAGTGGGGCTCCGAGCAGTACTTC.

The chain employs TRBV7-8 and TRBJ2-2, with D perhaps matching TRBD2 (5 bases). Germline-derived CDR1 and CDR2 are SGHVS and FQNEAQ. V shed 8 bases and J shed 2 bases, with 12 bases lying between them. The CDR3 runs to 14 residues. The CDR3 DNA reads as TGTGCCAGCCGGAGAGAGGGTAACACCGGGGAGCTGTTTTTT. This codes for CASRREGNTGELFF.

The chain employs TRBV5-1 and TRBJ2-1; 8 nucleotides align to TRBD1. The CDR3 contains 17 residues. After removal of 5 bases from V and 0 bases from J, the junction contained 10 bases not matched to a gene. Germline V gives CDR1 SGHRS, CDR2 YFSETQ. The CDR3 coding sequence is TGCGCCAGCAGGGACTCGACAGGGGCCCACTCCTACAATGAGCAGTTCTTC. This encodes CASRDSTGAHSYNEQFF.

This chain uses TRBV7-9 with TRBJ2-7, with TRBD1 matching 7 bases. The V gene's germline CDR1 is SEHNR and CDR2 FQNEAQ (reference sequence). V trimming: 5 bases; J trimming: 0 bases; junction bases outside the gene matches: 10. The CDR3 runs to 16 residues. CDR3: CASSAPTGEGSYEQYF. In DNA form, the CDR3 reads TGTGCCAGCAGCGCCCCAACAGGGGAAGGCTCCTACGAGCAGTACTTC.

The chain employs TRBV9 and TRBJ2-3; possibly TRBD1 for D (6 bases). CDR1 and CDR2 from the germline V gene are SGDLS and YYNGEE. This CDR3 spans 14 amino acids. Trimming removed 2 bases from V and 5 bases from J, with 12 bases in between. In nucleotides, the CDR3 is TGTGCCAGCAGCGTTTACGGGACAAGAGATACGCAGTATTTT. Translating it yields CASSVYGTRDTQYF.

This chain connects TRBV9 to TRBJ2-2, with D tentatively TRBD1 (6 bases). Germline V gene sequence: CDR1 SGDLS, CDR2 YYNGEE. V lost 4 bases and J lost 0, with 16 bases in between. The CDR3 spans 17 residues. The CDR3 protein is CASSSPTGHTNTGELFF. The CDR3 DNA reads TGTGCCAGCAGCTCTCCTACGGGACATACGAACACCGGGGAGCTGTTTTTT.

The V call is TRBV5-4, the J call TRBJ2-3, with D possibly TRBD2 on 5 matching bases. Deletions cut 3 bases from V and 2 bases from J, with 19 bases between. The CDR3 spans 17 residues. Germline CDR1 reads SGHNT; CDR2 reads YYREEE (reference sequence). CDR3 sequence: CASSSIPGNQYTDTQYF. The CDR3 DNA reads TGTGCCAGCAGCTCCATCCCCGGGAACCAATACACAGATACGCAGTATTTT. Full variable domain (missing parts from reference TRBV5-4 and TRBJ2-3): ETGVTQSPTHLIKTRGQQVTLRCSSQSGHNTVSWYQQALGQGPQFIFQYYREEENGRGNFPPRFSGLQFPNYSSELNVNALELDDSALYLCASSSIPGNQYTDTQYFGPGTRLTVL.

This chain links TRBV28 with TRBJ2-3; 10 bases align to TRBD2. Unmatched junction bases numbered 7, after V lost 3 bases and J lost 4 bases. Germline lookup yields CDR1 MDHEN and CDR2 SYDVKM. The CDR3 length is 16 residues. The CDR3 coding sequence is TGTGCCAGCAGTTTCCGGTACAGCGGGGGGGCAGATACGCAGTATTTT. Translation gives CASSFRYSGGADTQYF.

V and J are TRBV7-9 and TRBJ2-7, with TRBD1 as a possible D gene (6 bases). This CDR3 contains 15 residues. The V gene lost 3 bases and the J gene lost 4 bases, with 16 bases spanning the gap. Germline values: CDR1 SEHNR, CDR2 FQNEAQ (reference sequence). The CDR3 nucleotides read TGTGCCAGCAGCTTTTCTCAGGGGCGCCGGTACGAGCAGTACTTC. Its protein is CASSFSQGRRYEQYF.